The entry that follows covers one T cell receptor (beta chain) sequence. This specimen comes from a study of blood T cell repertoires in COVID-19. The CDR3 contains 17 residues. V was trimmed by 5 bases and J by 8 bases, leaving 25 bases between them. The germline V gene has CDR1 SEHNR and CDR2 FQNEAQ (reference sequence). In the study's own analysis: Quantification of nucleated cells was approximated via reference gene primer amplification. This table comes from immunoSEQ multiplex PCR, and its TCRdb copy is limited to in-frame clones, with some not included. V, J and clone size are those of that table, while D and trimming were read from the DNA. The profile shows some 99,000 clones, around four fifths of them singletons.

The source material was peripheral blood. V and J are TRBV7-9 and TRBJ2-1, with D perhaps TRBD1 (5 bases). The source is an older woman with acute or convalescent COVID-19. The CDR3 spells CASSPSIGDSVWDEQFF. The DNA of the CDR3 is TGTGCCAGCAGCCCCTCGATAGGGGATTCGGTGTGGGATGAGCAGTTCTTC.